This T cell receptor (beta chain) is from a study of blood T cell repertoires in COVID-19. Looked up from germline, CDR1 is MNHEY and CDR2 is SMNVEV (reference sequence). This CDR3 has 16 amino acids. Deletions cut 6 bases from V and 0 bases from J, with 15 bases between. Clones were sequenced by immunoSEQ multiplex PCR, and TCRdb holds only the in-frame ones, with some missing. This sample has about 310,000 clones; 89% occur once, and the top ten carry about 9.4%. Everyone who took part was roughly 18 to 95 years old, and they came from 24 US areas. Allocation to cohorts depended on clinical history reported by the participants.

Specimen: PBMCs or T cells enriched from blood (not recorded which). This TCR was sampled from a woman under 40 who had recovered from COVID-19. The chain carries TRBV27 and TRBJ1-5; no clear D. CDR3 loop: CASRQSGTPSNQPQHF. CDR3 sequence (DNA): TGTGCCAGCAGGCAATCAGGCACTCCTAGCAATCAGCCCCAGCATTTT.